A selection of T cell receptor beta chains follows, all from one sample in a study of shared clonotypes between healthy human individuals. TCRdb's table, derived via immunoSEQ multiplex PCR, lists solely in-frame clones and lacks some. The repertoire includes more than 450,000 clones, 79% of them detected once, and 10% to 15% sits in the top ten. The sample comprised PBMCs. The receptors were sampled from a woman aged 40-49 years in good health. Some clones in this sample may be carry-over from other donors' samples. Each CDR3 is given with its conserved first and last residue. The order of the fields is V gene, clone size, D gene, J gene, CDR3 DNA, CDR3 protein. D genes are given only for firm matches. Size values are once, few and many counts, or a class for expanded clones, and some rows have none.

>TRBV4-3|-|-|TRBJ1-4
TGCGCCAGCAGCCAAGTCCTTAGAGGGGAGGAAAAACTGTTTTTT
CASSQVLRGEEKLFF
>TRBV7-7|-|TRBD2|TRBJ2-3
TGTGCTAGCAGCCGAAATAGCGGGAGTGGCACAGATACGCAGTATTTT
CASSRNSGSGTDTQYF
>TRBV9|once|-|TRBJ2-5
TGTGCCAGCAGCGTAGATTCGGCCCGGCGGGAGACCCAGTACTTC
CASSVDSARRETQYF
>TRBV6-5|once|-|TRBJ1-5
TGTGCCAGTCGGGTCTTCTATAGCAATCAGCCCCAGCATTTT
CASRVFYSNQPQHF
>TRBV19|-|-|TRBJ1-2
TGTGCCAGTAGTATCCTCGGACAGAACTATGGCTACACCTTC
CASSILGQNYGYTF
>TRBV7-3|-|-|TRBJ1-1
TGTGCCAGCAGCTTAAGAGGCAGGGCGGACACTGAAGCTTTCTTT
CASSLRGRADTEAFF
>TRBV28|few|-|TRBJ2-1
TGTGCCAGCAGTTTATGGGATGAGCAGTTCTTC
CASSLWDEQFF
>TRBV2|once|TRBD2|TRBJ2-3
TGTGCCAGCAGTCGACTAGCGGGTGAGGGGGATACGCAGTATTTT
CASSRLAGEGDTQYF
>TRBV27|few|-|TRBJ1-2
TGTGCCAGCAGTTTGCAGGGAACTCGCTATGGCTACACCTTC
CASSLQGTRYGYTF
>TRBV7-6|once|TRBD1|TRBJ2-7
TGTGCCAGCAGCCCCGCCGGGACAGGCTCCTACGAGCAGTACTTC
CASSPAGTGSYEQYF
>TRBV28|-|-|TRBJ2-7
TGTGCCAGCAGTTTGCCGGGACGGAGGGAGCAGTACTTC
CASSLPGRREQYF
>TRBV28|-|TRBD2|TRBJ2-3
TGTGCCAGCACTTCGGGACTAGCGGTTGATACAGATACGCAGTATTTT
CASTSGLAVDTDTQYF
>TRBV7-9|-|-|TRBJ2-2
TGTGCCAGCAGCTTACTCCAGAACACCGGGGAGCTGTTTTTT
CASSLLQNTGELFF
>TRBV19|-|-|TRBJ1-4
TGTGCCAGTAGTGATACACTGGACAGATTTAATGAAAAACTGTTTTTT
CASSDTLDRFNEKLFF
>TRBV10-3|-|-|TRBJ2-1
TGTGCCATCAGTGAGTCGATGAATGAGCAGTTCTTC
CAISESMNEQFF
>TRBV5-1|-|-|TRBJ1-5
TGCGCCAGCAGCCCGGGGGCGGTGGGCAATCAGCCCCAGCATTTT
CASSPGAVGNQPQHF
>TRBV18|-|-|TRBJ2-5
TGTGCCAGCTCACCCTACCCACCCCTGACGGGAGTGTCGGAGACCCAGTACTTC
CASSPYPPLTGVSETQYF
>TRBV13|-|TRBD1|TRBJ2-7
TGTGCCAGCAAACAGGGGGGTAGCTCCTACGAGCAGTACTTC
CASKQGGSSYEQYF
>TRBV15|-|-|TRBJ2-2
TGTGCCACCAGCAGAGATGAGACAGATTTCTACACCGGGGAGCTGTTTTTT
CATSRDETDFYTGELFF
>TRBV10-2|few|TRBD1|TRBJ2-5
TGCGCCAGCAGTGAGTCGGGGCGTGGCCGGGACAGGGGCTTTGAAGAGACCCAGTACTTC
CASSESGRGRDRGFEETQYF
>TRBV11-2|-|-|TRBJ2-2
TGTGCCAGCAGCCGCCCGAACAGGGATTTACTGTTTTTT
CASSRPNRDLLFF
>TRBV18|-|TRBD1|TRBJ2-3
TGTGCCAGCTCTCAAATAGGGGGCCGGAGCACAGATACGCAGTATTTT
CASSQIGGRSTDTQYF
>TRBV11-3|-|-|TRBJ1-2
TGTGCCAGCAGCTTATGGCAGGGCCATGGCTACACCTTC
CASSLWQGHGYTF
>TRBV5-1|-|-|TRBJ1-1
TGCGCCAGCAGCTTGGGGACTCGAGGGAGTAACACTGAAGCTTTCTTT
CASSLGTRGSNTEAFF
>TRBV19|-|-|TRBJ1-4
TGTGCCAGTGTCTCGCGGCGTCGGGCCCACAACGAAAAACTGTTTTTT
CASVSRRRAHNEKLFF
>TRBV15|-|-|TRBJ2-5
TGTGCCACCAGCAGAGTCGCGAGTTCTTGGGAGACCCAGTACTTC
CATSRVASSWETQYF
>TRBV19|-|TRBD2|TRBJ2-1
TGTGCCAGTAGTATCGGACTAGTTAATGAGCAGTTCTTC
CASSIGLVNEQFF
>TRBV2|-|TRBD1|TRBJ2-7
TGTGCCAGCAGTGCGCGAACCCTATCGACAGGGGGTGCCGAGCAGTACTTC
CASSARTLSTGGAEQYF
>TRBV6-4|few|-|TRBJ1-3
TGTGCCAGCAGGCGGTACTCTGGAAACACCATATATTTT
CASRRYSGNTIYF
>TRBV28|-|-|TRBJ2-3
TGTGCCAGCATGGCCCTTATAGATACGCAGTATTTT
CASMALIDTQYF
>TRBV6-6|-|-|TRBJ1-4
TGTGCCAGCAGCCTAAACCCCGGGGCGGGGAAAGAAAAACTGTTTTTT
CASSLNPGAGKEKLFF
>TRBV19|-|TRBD1|TRBJ1-2
TGTGCCAGTAAGGGGGACAGTACCTTTAACTATGGCTACACCTTC
CASKGDSTFNYGYTF
>TRBV20-1|-|-|TRBJ2-1
TGCAGTGCTAGATTGTACAATGAGCAGTTCTTC
CSARLYNEQFF
>TRBV11-2|-|-|TRBJ2-1
TGTGCCAGCAGCTTAGCCGACACCTACAATGAGCAGTTCTTC
CASSLADTYNEQFF
>TRBV7-2|few|TRBD1|TRBJ1-5
TGTGCCAGCGGGACAGGGGGCCTCAATCAGCCCCAGCATTTT
CASGTGGLNQPQHF
>TRBV4-1|-|TRBD1|TRBJ2-3
TGCGCCAGCAGCCAAGGAGACAGGGGAGATACGCAGTATTTT
CASSQGDRGDTQYF
>TRBV29-1|-|TRBD2|TRBJ2-3
TGCAGCGTTGAGGGACTAGCGGGAGTTGATACGCAGTATTTT
CSVEGLAGVDTQYF
>TRBV4-3|-|-|TRBJ2-1
TGCGCCAGCAGCCAAGATCCCTCGACCAATGAGCAGTTCTTC
CASSQDPSTNEQFF
>TRBV7-6|-|-|TRBJ2-7
TGTGCCAGCAGCGAACTCAAAGGGGCCAGCTCCTACGAGCAGTACTTC
CASSELKGASSYEQYF
>TRBV11-1|once|TRBD1|TRBJ2-7
TGTGCCAGCAGCGCCGGAACAGGGGATCTCGGGCAGTACTTC
CASSAGTGDLGQYF
>TRBV7-7|-|-|TRBJ2-3
TGTGCTAGCAGCTTATCGGGCCGATCAGATACGCAGTATTTT
CASSLSGRSDTQYF
>TRBV11-2|-|TRBD2|TRBJ2-1
TGTGCCAGCATCAAAAGAGGAGGGACTAGCGCTAGCCACAATGAGCAGTTCTTC
CASIKRGGTSASHNEQFF
>TRBV5-4|-|-|TRBJ2-3
TGTGCCAGCAGCTTGGTGGGAAGAGGGGCAACGACAGATACGCAGTATTTT
CASSLVGRGATTDTQYF
>TRBV2|-|-|TRBJ2-7
TGTGCCAGCAGGGAAGCCCATTACGAGCAGTACTTC
CASREAHYEQYF
>TRBV7-2|-|-|TRBJ1-2
TGTGCCAGCAGCTTGGGGGGGCTAGCGGACGGCTACACCTTC
CASSLGGLADGYTF
>TRBV16|-|-|TRBJ1-6
TGTGCCAGCAGCGAAATGGGGGGTATCTCACCCCTCCACTTT
CASSEMGGISPLHF
>TRBV4-3|few|-|TRBJ2-3
TGCGCCAGCAGCCGAAAGCTTAGGGGGGAGGGCACAGATACGCAGTATTTT
CASSRKLRGEGTDTQYF
>TRBV11-2|-|-|TRBJ2-5
TGTGCCAGCAGCTTAGGGGGCGCCCCACAAGAGACCCAGTACTTC
CASSLGGAPQETQYF
>TRBV19|-|TRBD1|TRBJ1-5
TGTGCCAGTAGCAATACCCTCGGGACAGTCAATCAGCCCCAGCATTTT
CASSNTLGTVNQPQHF
>TRBV19|-|-|TRBJ2-3
TGTGCCAGTAGTCGATCGCGGGATACCGATACGCAGTATTTT
CASSRSRDTDTQYF
>TRBV28|-|TRBD2|TRBJ2-7
TGTGCCAGCAGTCTAACCGGGACTAACTACTACGAGCAGTACTTC
CASSLTGTNYYEQYF
>TRBV2|-|TRBD1|TRBJ2-7
TGTGCCAGCAGTCGACAGGGTAGGGACGAGCAGTACTTC
CASSRQGRDEQYF
>TRBV5-1|-|-|TRBJ1-1
TGCGCCAGCAGCTTGGGACAGGCCAGGAACACTGAAGCTTTCTTT
CASSLGQARNTEAFF
>TRBV27|few|-|TRBJ1-5
TGTGCCAGCAGTTTCTCTAGCAATCAGCCCCAGCATTTT
CASSFSSNQPQHF
>TRBV20-1|-|-|TRBJ2-7
TGCAGTGCCCCCCAGGGGCCCGAGCAGTACTTC
CSAPQGPEQYF
>TRBV2|few|-|TRBJ1-5
TGTGCCAGCAGTGAAGGAGGCAATTTGCTCGGTCAGCCCCAGCATTTT
CASSEGGNLLGQPQHF
>TRBV27|-|-|TRBJ1-5
TGTGCCAGCAGGGGCCCAGGAGGCCAGCCCCAGCATTTT
CASRGPGGQPQHF
>TRBV27|-|TRBD2|TRBJ2-1
TGTGCCAGCAGTTCCTCACTAGCGAGCTCCTACAATGAGCAGTTCTTC
CASSSSLASSYNEQFF